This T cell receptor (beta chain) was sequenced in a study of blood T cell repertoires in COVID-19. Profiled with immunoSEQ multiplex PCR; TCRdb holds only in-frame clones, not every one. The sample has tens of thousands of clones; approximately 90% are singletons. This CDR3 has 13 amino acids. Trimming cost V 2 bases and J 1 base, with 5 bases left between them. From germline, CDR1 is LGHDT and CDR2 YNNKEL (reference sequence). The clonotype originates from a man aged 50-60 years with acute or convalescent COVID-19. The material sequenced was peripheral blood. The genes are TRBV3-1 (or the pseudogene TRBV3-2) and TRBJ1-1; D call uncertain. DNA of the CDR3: TGTGCCAGCAGCCAACATCCGAACACTGAAGCTTTCTTT. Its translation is CASSQHPNTEAFF.